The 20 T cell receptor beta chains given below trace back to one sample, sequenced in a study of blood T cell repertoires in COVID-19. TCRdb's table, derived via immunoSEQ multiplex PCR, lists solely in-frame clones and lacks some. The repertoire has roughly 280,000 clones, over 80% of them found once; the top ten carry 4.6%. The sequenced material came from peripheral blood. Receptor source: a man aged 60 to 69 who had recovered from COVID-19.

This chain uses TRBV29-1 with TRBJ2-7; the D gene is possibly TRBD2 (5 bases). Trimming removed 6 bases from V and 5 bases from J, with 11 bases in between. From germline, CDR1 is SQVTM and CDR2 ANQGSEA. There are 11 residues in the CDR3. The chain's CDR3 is CSVGIAHEQYF. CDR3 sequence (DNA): TGCAGCGTCGGGATTGCTCACGAGCAGTACTTC.

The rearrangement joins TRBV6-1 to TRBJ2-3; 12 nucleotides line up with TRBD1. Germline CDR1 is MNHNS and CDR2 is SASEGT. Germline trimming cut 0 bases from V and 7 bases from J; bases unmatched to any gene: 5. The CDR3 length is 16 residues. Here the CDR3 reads CASSEALGQGANTQYF. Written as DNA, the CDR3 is TGTGCCAGCAGTGAAGCGCTGGGACAGGGGGCTAATACGCAGTATTTT.

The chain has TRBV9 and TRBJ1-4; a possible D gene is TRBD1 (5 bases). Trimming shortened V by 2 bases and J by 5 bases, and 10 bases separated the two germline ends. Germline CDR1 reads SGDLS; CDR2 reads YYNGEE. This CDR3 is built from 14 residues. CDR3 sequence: CASSVGRENEKLFF. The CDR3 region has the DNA TGTGCCAGCAGCGTGGGCAGGGAAAATGAAAAACTGTTTTTT.

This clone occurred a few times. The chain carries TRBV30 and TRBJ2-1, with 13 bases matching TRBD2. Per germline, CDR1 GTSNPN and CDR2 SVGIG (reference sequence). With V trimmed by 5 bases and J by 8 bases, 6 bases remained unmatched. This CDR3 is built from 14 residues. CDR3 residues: CAWELAGGPDEQFF. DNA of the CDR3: TGTGCCTGGGAACTAGCGGGGGGGCCCGATGAGCAGTTCTTC.

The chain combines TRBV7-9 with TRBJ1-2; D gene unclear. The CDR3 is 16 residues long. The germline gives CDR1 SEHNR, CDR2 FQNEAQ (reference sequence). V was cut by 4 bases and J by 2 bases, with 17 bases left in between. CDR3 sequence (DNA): TGTGCCAGCAGCTCAACGGGCTCGGACTTCAACTATGGCTACACCTTC. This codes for CASSSTGSDFNYGYTF.

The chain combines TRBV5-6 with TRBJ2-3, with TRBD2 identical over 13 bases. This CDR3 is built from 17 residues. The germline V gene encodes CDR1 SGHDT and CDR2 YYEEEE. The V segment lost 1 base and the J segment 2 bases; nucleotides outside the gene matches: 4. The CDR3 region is CASSLSGLAGPTDTQYF. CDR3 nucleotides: TGTGCCAGCAGCTTGTCGGGACTAGCGGGGCCCACAGATACGCAGTATTTT.

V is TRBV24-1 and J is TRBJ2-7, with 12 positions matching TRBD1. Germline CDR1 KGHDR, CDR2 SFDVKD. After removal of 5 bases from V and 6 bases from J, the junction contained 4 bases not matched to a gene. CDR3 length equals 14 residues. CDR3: CATSVGTGGVEQYF. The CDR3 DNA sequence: TGTGCCACCAGTGTCGGGACAGGGGGCGTCGAGCAGTACTTC.

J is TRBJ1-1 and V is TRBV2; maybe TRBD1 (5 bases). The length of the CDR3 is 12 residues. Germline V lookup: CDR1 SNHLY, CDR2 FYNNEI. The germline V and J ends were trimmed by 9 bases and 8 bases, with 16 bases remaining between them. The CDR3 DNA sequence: TGTGCCAGTGGACATCAGGAGGGCGAAGCTTTCTTT. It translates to CASGHQEGEAFF.

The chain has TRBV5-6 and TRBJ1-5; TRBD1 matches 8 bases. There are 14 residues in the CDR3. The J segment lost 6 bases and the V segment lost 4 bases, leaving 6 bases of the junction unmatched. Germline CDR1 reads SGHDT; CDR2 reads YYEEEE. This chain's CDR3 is CASSIQGVPQPQHF. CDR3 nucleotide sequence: TGTGCCAGCAGCATACAGGGGGTCCCTCAGCCCCAGCATTTT.

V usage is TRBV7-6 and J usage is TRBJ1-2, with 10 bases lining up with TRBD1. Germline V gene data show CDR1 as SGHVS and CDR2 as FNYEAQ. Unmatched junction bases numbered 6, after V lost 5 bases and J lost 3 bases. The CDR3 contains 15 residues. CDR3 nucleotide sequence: TGTGCCAGCAGCGCCGGGACAGGGGCGTACTATGGCTACACCTTC. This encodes CASSAGTGAYYGYTF.

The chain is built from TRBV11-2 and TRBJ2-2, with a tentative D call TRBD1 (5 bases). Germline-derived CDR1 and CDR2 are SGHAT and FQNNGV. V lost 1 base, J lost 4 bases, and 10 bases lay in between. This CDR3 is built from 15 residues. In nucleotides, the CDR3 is TGTGCCAGCAGCTTAGTCAGGGTGGCCACCGGGGAGCTGTTTTTT. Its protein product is CASSLVRVATGELFF.

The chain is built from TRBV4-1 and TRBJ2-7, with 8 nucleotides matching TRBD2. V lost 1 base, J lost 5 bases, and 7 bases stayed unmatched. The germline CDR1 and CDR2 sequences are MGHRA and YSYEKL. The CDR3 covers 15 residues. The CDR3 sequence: CASSQGGRGVNEQYF. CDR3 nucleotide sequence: TGCGCCAGCAGCCAAGGAGGGCGGGGGGTAAACGAGCAGTACTTC.

CDR3 sequence reads: CASRPGGATEAFF. As DNA, the CDR3 is TGTGCCAGTCGCCCGGGAGGGGCCACTGAAGCTTTCTTT. V usage is TRBV19 and J usage is TRBJ1-1; a weak D match, TRBD1 (5 bases). This CDR3 region has 13 residues. CDR1 LNHDA and CDR2 SQIVND come from the germline V gene (reference sequence). The V gene lost 8 bases and the J gene lost 4 bases, with 14 bases spanning the gap. The full variable domain, its missing parts supplied by reference TRBV19 and TRBJ1-1, is DGGITQSPKYLFRKEGQNVTLSCEQNLNHDAMYWYRQDPGQGLRLIYYSQIVNDFQKGDIAEGYSVSREKKESFPLTVTSAQKNPTAFYLCASRPGGATEAFFGQGTRLTVV.

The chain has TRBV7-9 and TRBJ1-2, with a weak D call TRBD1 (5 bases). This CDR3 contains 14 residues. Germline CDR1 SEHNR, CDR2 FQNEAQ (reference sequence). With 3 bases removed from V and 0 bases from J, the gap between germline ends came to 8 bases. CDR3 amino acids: CASSLNRSNYGYTF. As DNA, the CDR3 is TGTGCCAGCAGCTTGAACAGGTCTAACTATGGCTACACCTTC. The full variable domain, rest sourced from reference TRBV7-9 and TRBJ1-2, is DTGVSQNPRHKITKRGQNVTFRCDPISEHNRLYWYRQTLGQGPEFLTYFQNEAQLEKSRLLSDRFSAERPKGSFSTLEIQRTEQGDSAMYLCASSLNRSNYGYTFGSGTRLTVV.

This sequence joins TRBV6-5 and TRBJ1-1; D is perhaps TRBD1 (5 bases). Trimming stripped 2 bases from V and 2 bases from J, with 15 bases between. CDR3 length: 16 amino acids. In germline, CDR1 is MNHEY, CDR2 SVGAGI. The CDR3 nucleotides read TGTGCCAGCAGTTACCTGGACACGGAACCTAACACTGAAGCTTTCTTT. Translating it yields CASSYLDTEPNTEAFF.

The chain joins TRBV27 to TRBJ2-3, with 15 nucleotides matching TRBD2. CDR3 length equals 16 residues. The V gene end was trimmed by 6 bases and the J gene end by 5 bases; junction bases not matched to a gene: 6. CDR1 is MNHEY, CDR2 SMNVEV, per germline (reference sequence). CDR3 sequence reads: CASSTGLAGGGDTQYF. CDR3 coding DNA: TGTGCCAGCAGCACGGGACTAGCGGGGGGTGGAGATACGCAGTATTTT.

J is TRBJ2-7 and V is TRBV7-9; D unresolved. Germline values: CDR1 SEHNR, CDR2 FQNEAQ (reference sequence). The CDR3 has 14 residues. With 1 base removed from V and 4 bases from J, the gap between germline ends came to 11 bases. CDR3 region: CASSLGEPPYEQYF. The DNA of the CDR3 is TGTGCCAGCAGCTTAGGCGAACCCCCGTACGAGCAGTACTTC.

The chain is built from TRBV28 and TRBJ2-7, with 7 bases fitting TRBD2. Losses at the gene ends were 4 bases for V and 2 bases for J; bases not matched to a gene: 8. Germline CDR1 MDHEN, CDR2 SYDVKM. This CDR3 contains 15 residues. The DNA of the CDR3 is TGTGCCAGCAGTTCCCGGACGGGGGGTACCTACGAGCAGTACTTC. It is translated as CASSSRTGGTYEQYF.

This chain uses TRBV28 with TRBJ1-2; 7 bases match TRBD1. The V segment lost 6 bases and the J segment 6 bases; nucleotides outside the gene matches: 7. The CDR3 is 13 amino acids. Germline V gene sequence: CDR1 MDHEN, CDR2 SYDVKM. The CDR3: CASRIQGIHGYTF. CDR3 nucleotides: TGTGCCAGCAGGATACAGGGGATCCATGGCTACACCTTC.

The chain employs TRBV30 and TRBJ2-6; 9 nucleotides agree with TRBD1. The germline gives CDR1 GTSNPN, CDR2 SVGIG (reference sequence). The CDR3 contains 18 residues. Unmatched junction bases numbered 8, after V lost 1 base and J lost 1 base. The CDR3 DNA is TGTGCCTGGAGTGGACGGACAGGGGCGGGTTCTGGGGCCAACGTCCTGACTTTC. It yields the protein CAWSGRTGAGSGANVLTF.